The 12 T cell receptor beta chains below all came from one sample that was sequenced in a study of T-cell memory formation after mild COVID-19. TCRdb fed the 5' RACE reads into MiXCR, producing one record per CDR3 protein. The sample has a few hundred thousand distinct CDR3 sequences, approximately 19% seen once. The source material was PBMCs or a T cell subset sorted from them (not recorded which). Receptors originate from a man aged 18 to 29 who had mild COVID-19 (a few samples of this study predate the infection). Cell type and time point are not known.

The V call is TRBV15, the J call TRBJ2-6; possible D gene TRBD1, 5 bases. The CDR3 is 15 residues long. Deletions cut 8 bases from V and 3 bases from J, with 14 bases between. The V gene's germline CDR1 is LNHNV and CDR2 YYDKDF (reference sequence). CDR3 protein: CATLDSVFGANVLTF. CDR3 DNA: TGTGCCACCCTAGACAGTGTCTTTGGGGCCAACGTCCTGACTTTC.

This clonotype appeared a few times. The V call is TRBV18, the J call TRBJ2-3; the D gene is possibly TRBD1 (5 bases). V gave up 0 bases and J gave up 0 bases, with 7 bases separating them. Germline CDR1 is KGHSH and CDR2 is LQKENI. The CDR3 totals 15 residues. The CDR3 DNA reads as TGTGCCAGCTCACCACCGGGGCCCAGCACAGATACGCAGTATTTT. This gives the protein CASSPPGPSTDTQYF. Based on the CDR3 plus reference TRBV18 and TRBJ2-3, the full variable domain is NAGVMQNPRHLVRRRGQEARLRCSPMKGHSHVYWYRQLPEEGLKFMVYLQKENIIDESGMPKERFSAEFPKEGPSILRIQQVVRGDSAAYFCASSPPGPSTDTQYFGPGTRLTVL.

At least ten counts were recorded for this clonotype. The chain combines TRBV6-2 or TRBV6-3 with TRBJ1-5, with D possibly TRBD1 on 5 matching bases. Between the trimmed V and J ends, which lost 5 bases and 7 bases, there was a span of 12 bases. Germline-derived CDR1 and CDR2 are MNHEY and SVGEGT. The CDR3 extends over 13 amino acids. Written as DNA, the CDR3 is TGTGCCAGCAGTCAGTCCAGGGACCAGCCCCAGCATTTT. Translating gives CASSQSRDQPQHF.

This chain connects TRBV4-3 to TRBJ2-3; tentative D call: TRBD2 (6 bases). Germline V gene data show CDR1 as LGHNA and CDR2 as YSLEER. The CDR3 is 15 residues long. The V and J ends lost 1 base and 4 bases respectively, with 12 bases between them. The CDR3 nucleotides read TGCGCCAGCAGCCAAGGCCGCGGGGAGGCAGATACGCAGTATTTT. Translated: CASSQGRGEADTQYF.

This clonotype was detected ten times or more. The chain has TRBV5-1 and TRBJ2-3; 7 bases map to TRBD1. Germline CDR1 is SGHRS and CDR2 is YFSETQ. This CDR3 comprises 14 residues. After removal of 2 bases from V and 2 bases from J, the junction contained 2 bases not matched to a gene. This chain's CDR3 is CASSFGQDTDTQYF. The DNA of the CDR3 is TGCGCCAGCAGCTTCGGACAGGACACAGATACGCAGTATTTT.

This clonotype turned up a few times. The CDR3 DNA reads TGTGCCAGTAGTAACCCGGGACTTAGAACCGGGGAGCTGTTTTTT. Residues: CASSNPGLRTGELFF. V gene TRBV19 combines with J gene TRBJ2-2; a weak D match, TRBD2 (6 bases). Deletions cut 4 bases from V and 5 bases from J, with 14 bases between. Germline values: CDR1 LNHDA, CDR2 SQIVND (reference sequence). This CDR3 has 15 residues.

The chain recombines TRBV24-1 with TRBJ2-1, with a weak D call TRBD2 (7 bases). Deletions cut 8 bases from V and 7 bases from J, with 17 bases between. Germline values: CDR1 KGHDR, CDR2 SFDVKD. There are 14 residues in the CDR3. The CDR3 nucleotides are TGTGCCACCAAGAACGGTCGGGGGGCAAATGAGCAGTTCTTC. Protein: CATKNGRGANEQFF.

V usage is TRBV6-2 or TRBV6-3 and J usage is TRBJ2-1; TRBD1 is a possible D gene (5 bases). Trimming removed 8 bases from V and 6 bases from J, with 26 bases in between. Germline V gene lookup returns CDR1 MNHEY and CDR2 SVGEGT. CDR3 size: 17 residues. CDR3 sequence: CASSRAKTLPDINEQFF. The CDR3 bases are TGTGCCAGCTCAAGGGCTAAAACCTTACCGGACATCAATGAGCAGTTCTTC.

The sample holds a few counts of this clonotype. The rearrangement uses TRBV29-1 and TRBJ2-7; 12 bases match TRBD2. The length of the CDR3 is 13 residues. The V and J ends lost 6 bases and 2 bases, in that order; junction bases with no gene match: 2. Germline V gene lookup returns CDR1 SQVTM and CDR2 ANQGSEA. DNA for the CDR3: TGCAGCGTAGGACTAGCGGGGACCTACGAGCAGTACTTC. Translation: CSVGLAGTYEQYF.

There are a few counts of this clonotype. The chain employs TRBV7-3 and TRBJ2-3; tentatively, D is TRBD1 (6 bases). The V and J ends lost 2 bases and 4 bases respectively, with 13 bases between them. Germline CDR1 SGHTA, CDR2 FQGTGA. The CDR3 covers 15 residues. Here the CDR3 reads CASSLAGAEADTQYF. The DNA for the CDR3 is TGTGCCAGCAGCTTAGCAGGGGCCGAGGCAGATACGCAGTATTTT.

V usage is TRBV24-1 and J usage is TRBJ2-3; D is unclear. There are 13 residues in the CDR3. Germline CDR1 and CDR2: KGHDR and SFDVKD. Trimming removed 0 bases at V and 3 bases at J, with 3 bases between. For the CDR3, the DNA is TGTGCCACCAGTGATTTGTTTACAGATACGCAGTATTTT. Its translation is CATSDLFTDTQYF.

The chain uses TRBV7-9 and TRBJ1-5; D might be TRBD1 (5 bases). V lost 3 bases, J lost 3 bases, and 18 bases lay in between. Looked up from germline, CDR1 is SEHNR and CDR2 is FQNEAQ (reference sequence). The CDR3 has 17 amino acids. The CDR3 coding sequence is TGTGCCAGCAGCTTGGGTACCTTGTTACAGGACAATCAGCCCCAGCATTTT. This encodes CASSLGTLLQDNQPQHF.